The rows below give T cell receptor beta chains drawn from one sample of a study of early T cells in non-severe SARS-CoV-2 infection. TCRdb processed the 5' RACE reads anew with MiXCR; each CDR3 protein has one entry. This sample has tens of thousands of distinct CDR3 sequences, with roughly 5.2% found just once. Sequencing used whole blood. The origin of the receptors is an adult who was a healthcare worker with PCR-confirmed SARS-CoV-2 infection or an uninfected control (not recorded which). CDR3s include the opening cysteine and the closing phenylalanine or tryptophan. D genes are given only for firm matches. The listing skips clone size in some rows; elsewhere it reads once, few, many or a size class.

J gene | clone size | V gene | D gene | CDR3 protein | CDR3 DNA
TRBJ2-1 | . | TRBV4-1 | . | CASSQEPFGRTYNEQFF | TGCGCCAGCAGCCAAGAACCCTTCGGTAGAACCTACAATGAGCAGTTCTTC
TRBJ1-6 | many | TRBV28 | . | CASCIPLTSPLHF | TGTGCCAGCTGCATCCCTCTCACAAGTCCCCTCCACTTT
TRBJ2-7 | few | TRBV20-1 | . | CSARDEKRQVYEQYF | TGCAGTGCTAGAGATGAGAAAAGACAGGTCTACGAGCAGTACTTC
TRBJ2-1 | many | TRBV5-1 | . | CASSLWTNNEQFF | TGCGCCAGCAGCCTTTGGACTAACAATGAGCAGTTCTTC
TRBJ2-5 | many | TRBV7-9 | . | CASSPQGGETQYF | TGTGCCAGCAGCCCCCAGGGGGGAGAGACCCAGTACTTC
TRBJ1-1 | few | TRBV11-3 | . | CASSLDSATEAFF | TGTGCCAGCAGCTTAGATTCGGCCACTGAAGCTTTCTTT
TRBJ1-4 | . | TRBV28 | . | CVSLPDSNEKLFF | TGTGTCAGCCTCCCGGACAGTAATGAAAAACTGTTTTTT
TRBJ2-2 | many | TRBV7-3 | . | CASSLSDRGTGELFF | TGTGCCAGCAGCTTAAGCGACAGAGGGACCGGGGAGCTGTTTTTT
TRBJ2-4 | large | TRBV2 | . | CASSHGDIQYF | TGTGCCAGCAGTCACGGGGACATTCAGTACTTC
TRBJ2-1 | few | TRBV20-1 | . | CSAPELMYEQFF | TGCAGTGCCCCAGAACTGATGTATGAGCAGTTCTTC
TRBJ2-7 | few | TRBV7-9 | . | CASSLAVGISSYEQYF | TGTGCCAGCAGCTTAGCGGTAGGGATAAGCTCCTACGAGCAGTACTTC
TRBJ2-1 | many | TRBV13 | TRBD1 | CASRDKGRQGNEQFF | TGTGCCAGCAGGGACAAGGGAAGACAGGGAAATGAGCAGTTCTTC
TRBJ2-1 | many | TRBV7-2 | TRBD2 | CASSLANSGGPNEQFF | TGTGCCAGCAGCTTAGCAAATAGCGGGGGCCCCAATGAGCAGTTCTTC
TRBJ2-5 | many | TRBV12-3/TRBV12-4 | . | CASSRPGLRGTQYF | TGTGCCAGCAGCCGACCCGGACTACGGGGGACCCAGTACTTC
TRBJ1-1 | few | TRBV7-3 | . | CASSLGGTPEAFF | TGTGCCAGCAGCTTAGGGGGTACCCCTGAAGCTTTCTTT
TRBJ2-7 | . | TRBV14 | . | CASSREGLSYEQYF | TGTGCCAGCAGCCGCGAAGGGCTTTCCTACGAGCAGTACTTC
TRBJ2-6 | . | TRBV19 | TRBD1 | CASSRDRPYSGANVLTF | TGTGCCAGTAGTAGGGACAGGCCCTATTCTGGGGCCAACGTCCTGACTTTC
TRBJ2-3 | . | TRBV20-1 | TRBD2 | CSAPPSGTSTDTQYF | TGCAGTGCACCTCCTAGCGGGACTAGCACAGATACGCAGTATTTT
TRBJ2-3 | . | TRBV7-3 | TRBD1 | CASSWGTGGDTQYF | TGTGCCAGCAGCTGGGGGACAGGAGGAGATACGCAGTATTTT
TRBJ1-1 | . | TRBV6-2/TRBV6-3 | TRBD1 | CASSYAGQTMNTEAFF | TGTGCCAGCAGTTACGCGGGACAGACGATGAACACTGAAGCTTTCTTT
TRBJ2-1 | few | TRBV4-3 | TRBD2 | CASSHRSGRPDNEQFF | TGCGCCAGCAGCCACCGTAGCGGGAGGCCCGACAATGAGCAGTTCTTC
TRBJ1-4 | few | TRBV19 | . | CASKVSWGEKLFF | TGTGCCAGTAAAGTCTCTTGGGGTGAAAAACTGTTTTTT
TRBJ2-7 | few | TRBV12-3/TRBV12-4 | TRBD1 | CASSSWDRGGYEQYF | TGTGCCAGCAGTTCTTGGGACAGGGGTGGCTACGAGCAGTACTTC
TRBJ1-1 | many | TRBV7-2 | TRBD1 | CASSSYRGGNTEAFF | TGTGCCAGCAGCTCTTACAGGGGAGGGAACACTGAAGCTTTCTTT
TRBJ1-2 | many | TRBV7-2 | . | CASSGQTNYGYTF | TGTGCCAGCAGCGGACAGACTAACTATGGCTACACCTTC
TRBJ2-1 | . | TRBV9 | . | CASSVALIHNNEQFF | TGTGCCAGCAGCGTAGCGCTTATACATAACAATGAGCAGTTCTTC
TRBJ1-6 | many | TRBV6-1 | . | CASAGTDNSPLHF | TGTGCCAGTGCTGGGACCGATAATTCACCCCTCCACTTT
TRBJ2-2 | . | TRBV7-6 | . | CASSLAAISGFAGELFF | TGTGCCAGCAGCTTAGCGGCTATCAGCGGTTTCGCCGGGGAGCTGTTTTTT
TRBJ2-7 | . | TRBV11-3 | . | CASSPGQFRGNDREQYF | TGTGCCAGCAGCCCAGGACAGTTTAGGGGGAATGATCGTGAGCAGTACTTC
TRBJ2-1 | few | TRBV28 | TRBD2 | CASQREYPNEQFF | TGTGCCAGCCAGCGGGAGTATCCCAATGAGCAGTTCTTC
TRBJ1-4 | many | TRBV11-2 | . | CASSLWTDEKLFF | TGTGCCAGCAGCTTATGGACAGATGAAAAACTGTTTTTT
TRBJ2-1 | many | TRBV29-1 | TRBD2 | CSVERREYNEQFF | TGCAGCGTTGAAAGGCGGGAGTATAATGAGCAGTTCTTC